A selection of T cell receptor beta chains follows, all from one sample in a study of cytomegalovirus exposure and HLA in healthy donors. Generated by immunoSEQ multiplex PCR, the TCRdb table keeps only in-frame clones and is missing some. Here the sample spans approximately 80,000 clones, approximately 72% being singletons. Sequenced sample: PBMCs. These TCRs come from a woman in her thirties or forties in good health and CMV-seropositive. CDR3s include the opening cysteine and the closing phenylalanine or tryptophan. The order of the fields is V gene, J gene, CDR3 protein.

V: TRBV5-6; J: TRBJ2-2; CDR3: CASSRPTSANTGELFF
V: TRBV5-1; J: TRBJ2-1; CDR3: CASSHPGGPTSGGAAKYNEQFF
V: TRBV6-1; J: TRBJ1-1; CDR3: CASSEAAGLTEAFF
V: TRBV15; J: TRBJ2-3; CDR3: CATSLGYTDTQYF
V: TRBV5-1; J: TRBJ2-5; CDR3: CASRKDGVQETQYF
V: TRBV19; J: TRBJ2-7; CDR3: CASSASTGSDEQYF
V: TRBV30; J: TRBJ1-1; CDR3: CAWSVIGGVAEAFF
V: TRBV30; J: TRBJ1-5; CDR3: CAWSGTGFQPQHF
V: TRBV18; J: TRBJ1-2; CDR3: CASSPPGLVGGYTF
V: TRBV14; J: TRBJ2-1; CDR3: CASSPGGGYYNEQFF
V: TRBV5-5; J: TRBJ1-5; CDR3: CASSPGQDFQPQHF
V: TRBV5-1; J: TRBJ2-7; CDR3: CASSSPTGQGVYEQYF
V: TRBV30; J: TRBJ2-3; CDR3: CAWSEELAGDTQYF
V: TRBV29-1; J: TRBJ2-7; CDR3: CSVREQGREQYF
V: TRBV5-1; J: TRBJ1-2; CDR3: CATREGSNYGYTF
V: TRBV5-6; J: TRBJ1-1; CDR3: CASSETGAGPNTEAFF
V: TRBV19; J: TRBJ1-1; CDR3: CASREWTATNTEAFF
V: TRBV27; J: TRBJ1-1; CDR3: CASSGALGGEEAFF
V: TRBV7-9; J: TRBJ2-7; CDR3: CASSATGYEQYF
V: TRBV6-5; J: TRBJ2-1; CDR3: CASSYNSGSSYNEQFF
V: TRBV7-9; J: TRBJ1-2; CDR3: CASSGDSPNGYTF
V: TRBV5-1; J: TRBJ2-7; CDR3: CASSLGETGTYEQYF
V: TRBV5-1; J: TRBJ1-6; CDR3: CASSLAGPQNSPLHF
V: TRBV2; J: TRBJ2-2; CDR3: CASSDSGRRNTGELFF
V: TRBV10-3; J: TRBJ2-7; CDR3: CAIRVTDRAYEQYF
V: TRBV5-1; J: TRBJ1-3; CDR3: CASSLAGGGAGNTIYF
V: TRBV4-1; J: TRBJ2-5; CDR3: CASSQGRDSQETQYF
V: TRBV7-2; J: TRBJ2-7; CDR3: CASSSTGSWDEQYF
V: TRBV4-1; J: TRBJ2-7; CDR3: CASSQVMVAGSVYEQYF
V: TRBV6-1; J: TRBJ1-2; CDR3: CASSEYTGAGYTF
V: TRBV5-1; J: TRBJ2-5; CDR3: CASSPGTNWETQYF
V: TRBV19; J: TRBJ1-4; CDR3: CASSRTGALREKLFF
V: TRBV29-1; J: TRBJ2-3; CDR3: CSVVGGVTDTQYF
V: TRBV7-8; J: TRBJ2-7; CDR3: CASSLTGGHTYEQYF
V: TRBV5-1; J: TRBJ1-1; CDR3: CASSPGDRGFNTEAFF
V: TRBV7-8; J: TRBJ2-7; CDR3: CASRPITTYEQYF
V: TRBV10-3; J: TRBJ1-4; CDR3: CAIRDPGQGREKLFF
V: TRBV27; J: TRBJ1-3; CDR3: CASSPQGQGNTIYF
V: TRBV5-4; J: TRBJ2-1; CDR3: CASSLNQDAQLQKFF
V: TRBV6-5; J: TRBJ2-7; CDR3: CASSYSNAGFGEQYF
V: TRBV5-4; J: TRBJ2-7; CDR3: CASSFNSYEQYF
V: TRBV7-9; J: TRBJ2-1; CDR3: CASSLAGGQGNHEQFF
V: TRBV4-1; J: TRBJ2-1; CDR3: CASSQVSGLAEENEQFF
V: TRBV5-6; J: TRBJ1-1; CDR3: CASSFFGTGKDTEAFF
V: TRBV28; J: TRBJ2-5; CDR3: CASRPPGTSGGWRKYF
V: TRBV6-1; J: TRBJ2-7; CDR3: CASSEQRDHEQYF
V: TRBV6-6; J: TRBJ2-3; CDR3: CATTPGGSTDTQYF